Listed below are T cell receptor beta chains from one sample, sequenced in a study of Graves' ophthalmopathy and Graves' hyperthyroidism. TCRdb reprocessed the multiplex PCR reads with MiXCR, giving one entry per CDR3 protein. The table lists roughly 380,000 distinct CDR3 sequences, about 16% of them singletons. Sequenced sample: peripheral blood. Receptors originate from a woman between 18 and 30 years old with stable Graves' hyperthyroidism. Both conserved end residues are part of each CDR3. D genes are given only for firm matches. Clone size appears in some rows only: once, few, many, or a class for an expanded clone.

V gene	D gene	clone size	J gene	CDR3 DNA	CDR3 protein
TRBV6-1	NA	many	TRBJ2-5	TGTCCCACTGAGGGCGGTGGAGGGTTCGAGACCCAGTACTTC	CPTEGGGGFETQYF
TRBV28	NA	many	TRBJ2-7	TGTGCCAGCAGCTCCGGACAGTACGAGCAGTACTTC	CASSSGQYEQYF
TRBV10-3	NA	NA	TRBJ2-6	TGTGCCGCCGTGGGAGTTCCTGGGGCCAACGTCCTGACTTTC	CAAVGVPGANVLTF
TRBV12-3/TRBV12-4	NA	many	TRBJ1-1	TGTGCCAGCAGTGTCAGGGGACTGAACACTGAAGCTTTCTTT	CASSVRGLNTEAFF
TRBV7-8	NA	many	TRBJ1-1	TGTGCCAGCAGCCCTCCATTTGAGAACACTGAAGCTTTCTTT	CASSPPFENTEAFF
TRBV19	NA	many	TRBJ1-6	TGTGCCAGTAGTATCAGGGACACTCTCTCCTATAATTCACCCCTCCACTTT	CASSIRDTLSYNSPLHF
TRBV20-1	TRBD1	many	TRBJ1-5	TGCAGTGCTACTGAACGGGCAGGGGGACAGCCCCAGCATTTT	CSATERAGGQPQHF
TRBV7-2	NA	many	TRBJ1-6	TGTGCCAGCAGCTTAGGGACAAAAGCCTCACCCCTCCACTTT	CASSLGTKASPLHF
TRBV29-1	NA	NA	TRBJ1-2	TGCAGCGTTGGAGGACTGCGTAACTATGGCTACACCTTC	CSVGGLRNYGYTF
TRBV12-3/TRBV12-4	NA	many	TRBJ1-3	TGTGCCAGCAATCCCTTCTCTGGAAACACCATATATTTT	CASNPFSGNTIYF
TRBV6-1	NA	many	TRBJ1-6	TGTGCCAGCAGAAGCGAAGGACAGATAGGTTCACCCCTCCACTTT	CASRSEGQIGSPLHF
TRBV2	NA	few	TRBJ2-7	TGTGCCAGCAGTCCGTACATAATCACTACCACCTACGAGCAGTACTTC	CASSPYIITTTYEQYF
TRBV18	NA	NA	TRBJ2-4	TGTGCCAGCTCACTAGTTGGGACGGACAAAAACATTCAGTACTTC	CASSLVGTDKNIQYF
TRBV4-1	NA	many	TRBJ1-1	TGCGCCAGCAGCCAAGGTCTTTTTTCCAAGAGTGACACTGAAGCTTTCTTT	CASSQGLFSKSDTEAFF
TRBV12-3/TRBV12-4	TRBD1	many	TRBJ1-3	TGTGCCAGCAGTTCCAGACAGGGCCTTGGAAACACCATATATTTT	CASSSRQGLGNTIYF
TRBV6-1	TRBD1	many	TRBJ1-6	TGTGCCAGTACAGGGGGTGTCTATAATTCACCCCTCCACTTT	CASTGGVYNSPLHF
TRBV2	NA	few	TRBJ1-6	TGTGCCAGCACCAGGACGGATTCACCCCTCCACTTT	CASTRTDSPLHF
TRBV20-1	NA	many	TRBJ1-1	TGCAGTGCCCGCAAAACGAACACTGAAGCTTTCTTT	CSARKTNTEAFF
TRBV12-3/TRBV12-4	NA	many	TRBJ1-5	TGTGCCAGCAATAAACAGGGTCAGCCCCAGCATTTT	CASNKQGQPQHF
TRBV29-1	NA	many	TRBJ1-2	TGCAGCGTTCTACAGGGAGAGGAGTCAGGCTACACCTTC	CSVLQGEESGYTF
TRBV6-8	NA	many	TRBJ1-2	TGTGCCAGCAGTTCCATCCGGGGAGGGCACTATGGCTACACCTTC	CASSSIRGGHYGYTF
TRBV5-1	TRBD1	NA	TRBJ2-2	TGCGCCAGCAGCTTGGGGGACAGGGATGCCGGGGAGCTGTTTTTT	CASSLGDRDAGELFF
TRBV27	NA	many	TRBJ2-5	TGTGCCAGCAGTACGACTATCCAAGAGACCCAGTACTTC	CASSTTIQETQYF
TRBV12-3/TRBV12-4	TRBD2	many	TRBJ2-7	TGTGCCAGCAGTTTTGTGGCGGGGGGCTTCTACGAGCAGTACTTC	CASSFVAGGFYEQYF
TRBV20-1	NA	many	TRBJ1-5	TGCAGTGCTAGCACGGGGGTACTAATGGGTCAGCCCCAGCATTTT	CSASTGVLMGQPQHF
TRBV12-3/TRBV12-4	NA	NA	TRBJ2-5	TGTGCCAGCAGTTCCCGCCCGACTAGCACAGGGGAGACCCAGTACTTC	CASSSRPTSTGETQYF
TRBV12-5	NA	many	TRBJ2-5	TGTGCTAGTGGTCGGACGGTAATAGAGACCCAGTACTTC	CASGRTVIETQYF
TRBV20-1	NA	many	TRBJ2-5	TGCAGTGCTACCGGGGGACGTCAAGAAACCCAGTACTTC	CSATGGRQETQYF
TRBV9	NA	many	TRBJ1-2	TGTGCCAGCAGCGTAGGAGCGACAGCTAACTATGGCTACACCTTC	CASSVGATANYGYTF
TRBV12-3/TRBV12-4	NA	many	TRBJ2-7	TGTGCCAGCAGAGTAGCCGGCCGTGATAACGAGCAGTACTTC	CASRVAGRDNEQYF
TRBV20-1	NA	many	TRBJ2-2	TGCAGTGCTAGCGCCCGAGAGTACACCGGGGAGCTGTTTTTT	CSASAREYTGELFF
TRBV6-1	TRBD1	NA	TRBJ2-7	TGTGCCAGCAGGACCCGGGACAGCAGCTCCTACGAGCAGTACTTC	CASRTRDSSSYEQYF
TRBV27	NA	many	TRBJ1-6	TGTGCCAGCAGTTCCCTTTCTCCAGGAAATTCACCCCTCCACTTT	CASSSLSPGNSPLHF
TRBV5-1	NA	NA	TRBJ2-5	TGCGCCAGCAGCGCCCAGGACACCATACAAGAGACCCAGTACTTC	CASSAQDTIQETQYF
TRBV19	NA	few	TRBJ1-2	TGTGCCACCACCGGCGGTAGGGGAACCTATAACTATGGCTACACCTTC	CATTGGRGTYNYGYTF
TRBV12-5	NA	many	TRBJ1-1	TGTGCTAGTGCCCCCGTAAGGGGGACCTACACTGAAGCTTTCTTT	CASAPVRGTYTEAFF
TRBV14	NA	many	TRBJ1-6	TGTGCCAGCAGCCAGACCTCAGGACGGAATTCACCCCTCCACTTT	CASSQTSGRNSPLHF
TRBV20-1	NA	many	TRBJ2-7	TGCAGTGCTAGAGGGGAGGTTACGGAGCAGTACTTC	CSARGEVTEQYF
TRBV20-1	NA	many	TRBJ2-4	TGCAGTGCTAGAGAGACAGGCCCCGAGGGCATTAAGTACTTC	CSARETGPEGIKYF
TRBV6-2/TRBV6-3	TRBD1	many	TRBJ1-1	TGTGCCAGCAGTAACAGGGGGCACACTGAAGCTTTCTTT	CASSNRGHTEAFF